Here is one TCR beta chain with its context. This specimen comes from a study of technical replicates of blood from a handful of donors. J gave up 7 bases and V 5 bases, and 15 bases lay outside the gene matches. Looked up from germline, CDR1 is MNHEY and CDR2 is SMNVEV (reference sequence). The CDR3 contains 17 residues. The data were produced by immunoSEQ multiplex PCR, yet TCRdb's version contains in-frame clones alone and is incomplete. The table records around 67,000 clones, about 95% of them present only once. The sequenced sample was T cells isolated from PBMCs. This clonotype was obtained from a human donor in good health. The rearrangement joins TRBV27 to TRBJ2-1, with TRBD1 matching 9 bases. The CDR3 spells CASSGSNRDRVMNEQFF. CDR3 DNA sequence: TGTGCCAGCAGTGGAAGTAACCGGGACAGGGTTATGAATGAGCAGTTCTTC.